Below, 25 T cell receptor beta chains from the same sample are listed, as sequenced in a study of OX40 agonist ivuxolimab in advanced cancers. The method was immunoSEQ multiplex PCR; TCRdb's version includes in-frame clones alone and lacks a portion of them. Seen here are roughly 100,000 clones, 85% to 95% observed once, and the top ten hold around 0.25%. The specimen comprised CD4+ or CD8+ T cells sorted from blood, sampled in a trial of the OX40 agonist ivuxolimab. The receptors stem from an adult with an advanced solid tumor such as melanoma, head and neck, liver or kidney cancer.

This clone was counted once. V gene TRBV19 combines with J gene TRBJ1-2; 11 bases are a match to TRBD1. The CDR3 spans 17 residues. Germline V CDR1 and CDR2: LNHDA, SQIVND (reference sequence). The ends lost 2 bases at V and 4 bases at J; junction bases unmatched: 9. The CDR3 bases are TGTGCCAGTAGTATAAGGGGACAGGGGGGCCTGAGCTATGGCTACACCTTC. This gives the protein CASSIRGQGGLSYGYTF.

CDR3 nucleotide sequence: TGTGCCAGCAGCCGGAGCGGGGTGAGCTCCTACAATGAGCAGTTCTTC. Protein sequence: CASSRSGVSSYNEQFF. V is TRBV9 and J is TRBJ2-1; 7 bases agree with TRBD2. CDR1 and CDR2 from the germline V gene are SGDLS and YYNGEE. The CDR3 is 16 amino acids. After removal of 4 bases from V and 0 bases from J, the junction contained 7 bases not matched to a gene.

This clone has only a few counts. V gene TRBV6-5 combines with J gene TRBJ2-5; unclear D gene. The CDR3 has 15 residues. Germline V gene sequence: CDR1 MNHEY, CDR2 SVGAGI. Trimming pared 2 bases from V and 5 bases from J, leaving 15 bases between. The CDR3 is CASSYRSRVGETQYF. The CDR3 DNA follows: TGTGCCAGCAGTTACCGTTCCCGGGTGGGGGAGACCCAGTACTTC.

The chain employs TRBV11-2 and TRBJ2-3, with no clear D. The V and J ends lost 0 bases and 7 bases respectively, with 5 bases between them. Germline V lookup: CDR1 SGHAT, CDR2 FQNNGV. This CDR3 contains 12 residues. Here the CDR3 reads CASSLESYTQYF. Here the CDR3 DNA reads TGTGCCAGCAGCTTAGAGAGCTATACGCAGTATTTT.

This rearrangement joins TRBV28 to TRBJ2-7; the D is unclear. This CDR3 is 13 amino acids long. Trimming removed 4 bases at V and 2 bases at J, with 9 bases between. Germline V gene data show CDR1 as MDHEN and CDR2 as SYDVKM. The CDR3 DNA reads as TGTGCCAGCAGTTCTTCCAGTGCCTACGAGCAGTACTTC. It is translated as CASSSSSAYEQYF.

This chain links TRBV7-3 with TRBJ2-3; D might be TRBD1 or TRBD2, each matching 5 bases. Between the trimmed V and J ends, which lost 5 bases and 3 bases, there was a span of 18 bases. The germline V gene encodes CDR1 SGHTA and CDR2 FQGTGA. The CDR3 extends over 16 amino acids. CDR3 residues: CASSRGGIGDTDTQYF. CDR3 nucleotides: TGTGCCAGCAGCCGTGGGGGAATAGGTGATACAGATACGCAGTATTTT.

This clone was recorded only once. The chain uses TRBV6-5 and TRBJ1-4; tentatively, D is TRBD1 (6 bases). The germline V and J ends were trimmed by 4 bases and 8 bases, with 17 bases remaining between them. This CDR3 spans 15 amino acids. The germline V gene has CDR1 MNHEY and CDR2 SVGAGI. CDR3: CASSSAGAGGEKLFF. Here the CDR3 DNA reads TGTGCCAGCAGTTCGGCAGGGGCTGGGGGAGAAAAACTGTTTTTT.

The V and J genes are TRBV5-5 and TRBJ2-3, with unresolved D. Per the germline V gene, CDR1 is SGHKS and CDR2 is YYEKEE (reference sequence). V lost 2 bases, J lost 0 bases, and 10 bases lay in between. The CDR3 extends over 15 amino acids. The CDR3 region has the DNA TGTGCCAGCAGCTTCCCGTCGACTAGCACAGATACGCAGTATTTT. Its protein is CASSFPSTSTDTQYF.

This clone has more than one count but fewer than ten. The V call is TRBV5-6, the J call TRBJ2-4; no reliable D call. This CDR3 is 15 amino acids long. Germline loops: CDR1 SGHDT, CDR2 YYEEEE. The ends were cut back, 0 bases at V and 5 bases at J, with 12 bases in the middle. The CDR3 protein is CASSLEWRGENIQYF. The CDR3 DNA sequence: TGTGCCAGCAGCTTGGAGTGGCGCGGAGAAAACATTCAGTACTTC.

The V and J genes are TRBV18 and TRBJ2-5; D call uncertain. CDR3 length: 15 amino acids. Per the germline V gene, CDR1 is KGHSH and CDR2 is LQKENI. Trimming removed 5 bases at V and 0 bases at J, with 13 bases between. DNA for the CDR3: TGTGCCAGCTCAGCGAAAGCTTGGTACCAAGAGACCCAGTACTTC. It yields the protein CASSAKAWYQETQYF.

This sequence joins TRBV4-1 and TRBJ2-7; D is uncertain. Between the trimmed V and J ends, which lost 3 bases and 0 bases, there was a span of 12 bases. The germline gives CDR1 MGHRA, CDR2 YSYEKL. This CDR3 region has 15 residues. The CDR3 nucleotides are TGCGCCAGCAGCCATCCCGGGCCTTACTCCTACGAGCAGTACGTC. Protein product: CASSHPGPYSYEQYV.

The chain is built from TRBV7-8 and TRBJ1-5; D is perhaps TRBD1 (5 bases). CDR1 SGHVS and CDR2 FQNEAQ come from the germline V gene. The length of the CDR3 is 16 residues. V was cut by 3 bases and J by 8 bases, with 20 bases left in between. CDR3 bases: TGTGCCAGCAGCTTTGCCCTCGGGGCAGGCGAAAAGCCCCAGCATTTT. This gives the protein CASSFALGAGEKPQHF.

The chain employs TRBV28 and TRBJ1-1; D possibly corresponds to TRBD1 (6 bases). CDR1 and CDR2 (germline): MDHEN, SYDVKM. This CDR3 contains 20 residues. V was clipped by 2 bases and J by 2 bases, with 27 bases between them. Here the CDR3 DNA reads TGTGCCAGCAGTTTAGACCTTCTGGGGGCAACTCGGGTCGCAAACACTGAAGCTTTCTTT. Translated, it gives CASSLDLLGATRVANTEAFF. The complete variable domain, with remaining parts taken from reference TRBV28 and TRBJ1-1, reads DVKVTQSSRYLVKRTGEKVFLECVQDMDHENMFWYRQDPGLGLRLIYFSYDVKMKEKGDIPEGYSVSREKKERFSLILESASTNQTSMYLCASSLDLLGATRVANTEAFFGQGTRLTVV.

CDR3 amino acids: CAWSHLGPQHF. CDR3 sequence (DNA): TGTGCCTGGTCCCATCTGGGGCCCCAGCATTTT. The chain couples TRBV30 to TRBJ1-5, with unresolved D. This CDR3 contains 11 residues. CDR1 is GTSNPN and CDR2 is SVGIG in the germline V gene (reference sequence). V was trimmed by 5 bases and J by 9 bases, leaving 11 bases between them.

This chain joins TRBV6-5 and TRBJ1-2; 7 bases agree with TRBD1. V trimming: 6 bases; J trimming: 7 bases; junction bases outside the gene matches: 11. The CDR3 consists of 14 residues. CDR1 MNHEY and CDR2 SVGAGI come from the germline V gene. The CDR3 here is CASSPSAGGFGYTF. CDR3 nucleotides: TGTGCCAGCAGCCCCTCGGCAGGGGGATTTGGCTACACCTTC.

The rearrangement uses TRBV18 and TRBJ2-3; D remains unclear. The CDR3 covers 12 residues. V dropped 0 bases and J dropped 3 bases, with 1 base sitting between them. Looked up from germline, CDR1 is KGHSH and CDR2 is LQKENI. The CDR3: CASSPPTDTQYF. The CDR3 nucleotides read TGTGCCAGCTCACCACCGACAGATACGCAGTATTTT. The entire variable domain, with the rest obtained from reference TRBV18 and TRBJ2-3, is as follows: NAGVMQNPRHLVRRRGQEARLRCSPMKGHSHVYWYRQLPEEGLKFMVYLQKENIIDESGMPKERFSAEFPKEGPSILRIQQVVRGDSAAYFCASSPPTDTQYFGPGTRLTVL.

The chain combines TRBV30 with TRBJ1-1; TRBD1 matches 9 bases. In germline, CDR1 is GTSNPN, CDR2 SVGIG (reference sequence). V lost 5 bases, J lost 0 bases, and 10 bases stayed unmatched. CDR3 length: 16 residues. The CDR3 bases are TGTGCCTGGGTAGAGGGACAGGGTTTGGTGAACACTGAAGCTTTCTTT. Protein: CAWVEGQGLVNTEAFF.

The chain combines TRBV7-9 with TRBJ2-1; D assignment may be TRBD1 or TRBD2 (6 bases each). The CDR3 consists of 18 residues. V lost 4 bases, J lost 0 bases, and 19 bases lay in between. Per the germline V gene, CDR1 is SEHNR and CDR2 is FQNEAQ (reference sequence). The CDR3 here is CASSSQGRDASSYNEQFF. The CDR3 DNA follows: TGTGCCAGCAGCTCCCAGGGGCGGGACGCCAGCTCCTACAATGAGCAGTTCTTC.

V usage is TRBV5-4 and J usage is TRBJ1-5; D gene unclear. The CDR3 is made up of 15 amino acids. CDR1 and CDR2 (germline): SGHNT, YYREEE (reference sequence). The V gene lost 0 bases and the J gene lost 4 bases, with 11 bases spanning the gap. The CDR3 DNA follows: TGTGCCAGCAGCTTGGACGCGGGTCTTAATCAGCCCCAGCATTTT. It translates to CASSLDAGLNQPQHF.

J is TRBJ1-4 and V is TRBV5-1; D is possibly TRBD1 (5 bases). Per the germline V gene, CDR1 is SGHRS and CDR2 is YFSETQ. V was shortened by 4 bases and J by 6 bases, with 10 bases between the two germline ends. The CDR3 length is 13 residues. The CDR3 nucleotides are TGCGCCAGCAGCCTCGGGACTGATGAAAAACTGTTTTTT. Translating gives CASSLGTDEKLFF.

The J gene is TRBJ1-3, the V gene TRBV6-5; D remains unclear. The V and J ends lost 3 bases and 4 bases respectively, with 13 bases between them. The length of the CDR3 is 15 residues. CDR1 and CDR2 from the germline V gene are MNHEY and SVGAGI. The chain's CDR3 is CASSYGIGFGNTIYF. The CDR3 DNA is TGTGCCAGCAGTTATGGAATAGGGTTCGGAAACACCATATATTTT.

The chain combines TRBV27 with TRBJ2-1, with 10 nucleotides matching TRBD2. Unmatched junction bases numbered 6, after V lost 7 bases and J lost 6 bases. CDR1 and CDR2 from the germline V gene are MNHEY and SMNVEV (reference sequence). This CDR3 region has 14 residues. Here the CDR3 DNA reads TGTGCCAGCACTATGGGACTAGCGTCCAATGAGCAGTTCTTC. Encoded protein: CASTMGLASNEQFF.

The chain carries TRBV6-5 and TRBJ1-4, with TRBD1 identical over 8 bases. This CDR3 is built from 15 residues. The J segment lost 0 bases and the V segment lost 8 bases, leaving 5 bases of the junction unmatched. Germline V gene data show CDR1 as MNHEY and CDR2 as SVGAGI. Here the CDR3 DNA reads TGTGCCAGCGGGAAGACAGGGGCAACTAATGAAAAACTGTTTTTT. Its protein product is CASGKTGATNEKLFF.

V usage is TRBV30 and J usage is TRBJ2-2; TRBD1 agrees at 10 bases. The CDR3 spans 18 residues. Germline V gene data show CDR1 as GTSNPN and CDR2 as SVGIG (reference sequence). V shed 0 bases and J 7 bases; nucleotides not matched to a gene: 14. CDR3 region: CAWSVYGTGASGIGELFF. CDR3 DNA: TGTGCCTGGAGTGTCTATGGGACAGGGGCCTCGGGGATCGGGGAGCTGTTTTTT.

This chain links TRBV21-1 with TRBJ2-1; TRBD2, the table's D call, lacks a check against the DNA. TRBV21-1 is annotated as a pseudogene. The CDR3 is 17 amino acids. The DNA of the CDR3 is TGTGCCAGCAGCAAAGAGACTAGCGGGAGTATGGTAGATGAGCAGTTCTTC. It yields the protein CASSKETSGSMVDEQFF.